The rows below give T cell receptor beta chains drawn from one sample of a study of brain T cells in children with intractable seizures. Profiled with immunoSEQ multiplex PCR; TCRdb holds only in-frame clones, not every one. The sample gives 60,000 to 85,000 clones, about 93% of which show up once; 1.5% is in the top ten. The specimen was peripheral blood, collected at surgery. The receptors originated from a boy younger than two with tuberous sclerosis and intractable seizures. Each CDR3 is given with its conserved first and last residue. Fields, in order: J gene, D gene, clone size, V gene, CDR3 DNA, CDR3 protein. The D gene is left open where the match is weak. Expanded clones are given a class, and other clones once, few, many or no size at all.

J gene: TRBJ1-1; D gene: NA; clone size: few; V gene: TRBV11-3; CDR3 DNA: TGTGCCAGCAGCTTAGTTGGAGGGACCACTGAAGCTTTCTTT; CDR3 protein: CASSLVGGTTEAFF
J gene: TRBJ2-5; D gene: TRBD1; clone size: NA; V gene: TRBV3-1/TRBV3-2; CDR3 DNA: TGTGCCAGCAGCTACAGGGGCTGGGAGGAGACCCAGTACTTC; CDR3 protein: CASSYRGWEETQYF
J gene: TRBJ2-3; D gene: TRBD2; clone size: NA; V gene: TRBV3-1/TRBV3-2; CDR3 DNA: TGTGCCAGCAGCCAAGTCCCCGCGTCCTTTCTAGCGGGAGAGCGGACAGATACGCAGTATTTT; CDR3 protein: CASSQVPASFLAGERTDTQYF
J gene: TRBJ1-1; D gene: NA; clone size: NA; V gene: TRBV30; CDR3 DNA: TGTGCCTGGACCTTGGGGGGGACCACTGAAGCTTTCTTT; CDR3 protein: CAWTLGGTTEAFF
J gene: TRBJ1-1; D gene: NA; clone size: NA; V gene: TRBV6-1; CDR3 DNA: TGTGCCAGCAGTGAATCGGGACGGAGGTACACTGAAGCTTTCTTT; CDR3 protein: CASSESGRRYTEAFF
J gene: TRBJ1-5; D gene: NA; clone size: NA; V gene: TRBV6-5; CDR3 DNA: TGTGCCAGCAGTCCGGGGCCGTATAGCAATCAGCCCCAGCATTTT; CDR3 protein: CASSPGPYSNQPQHF
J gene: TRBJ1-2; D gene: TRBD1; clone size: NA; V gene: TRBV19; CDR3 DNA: TGTGCCAGCGAACGGGACAGGGGCTATGGCTACACCTTC; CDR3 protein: CASERDRGYGYTF
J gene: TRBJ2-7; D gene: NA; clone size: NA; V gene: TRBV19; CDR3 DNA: TGTGCCAGTAGTATAAAGCTGGGGGGCTCCTACGAGCAGTACTTC; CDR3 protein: CASSIKLGGSYEQYF
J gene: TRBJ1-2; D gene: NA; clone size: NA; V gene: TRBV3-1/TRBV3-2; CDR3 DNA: TGTGCCAGCAGCCAAGTCGAGGGCCGCTATGGCTACACCTTC; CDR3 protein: CASSQVEGRYGYTF
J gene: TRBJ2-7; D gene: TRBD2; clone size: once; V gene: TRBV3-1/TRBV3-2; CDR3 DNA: TGTGCCAGCAGCCAAGCCACTAGCGGGAGTTTTGGTGAGCAGTACTTC; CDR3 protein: CASSQATSGSFGEQYF
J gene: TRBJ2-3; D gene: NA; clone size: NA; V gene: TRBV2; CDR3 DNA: TGTGCCAGCAGTGAAACGGCTGTCCGGGATACGCAGTATTTT; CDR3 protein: CASSETAVRDTQYF
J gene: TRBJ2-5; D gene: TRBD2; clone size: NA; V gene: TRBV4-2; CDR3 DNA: TGTGCCAGCAGCCAAGTAGGGCTAGCGGGGGGGCTGGGCCAAGAGACCCAGTACTTC; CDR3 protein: CASSQVGLAGGLGQETQYF
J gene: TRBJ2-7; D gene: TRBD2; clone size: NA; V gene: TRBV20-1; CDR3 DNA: TGCAGTGCTAGCGGGGGGGTCGAGCAGTACTTC; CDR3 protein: CSASGGVEQYF
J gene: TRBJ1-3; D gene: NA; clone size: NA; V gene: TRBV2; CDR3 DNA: TGTGCCAGCGAAGTTTCCGGGCAGGGGAGGGTAGCCTCTGGAAACACCATATATTTT; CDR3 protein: CASEVSGQGRVASGNTIYF
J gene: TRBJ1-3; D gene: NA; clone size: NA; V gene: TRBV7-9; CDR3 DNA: TGTGCCAGCAGCTTAGCAGGGGCCAGCTCTGGAAACACCATATATTTT; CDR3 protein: CASSLAGASSGNTIYF